The rows below give T cell receptor beta chains drawn from one sample of a study of blood T cell repertoires in COVID-19. Method: immunoSEQ multiplex PCR; TCRdb's copy keeps in-frame clones and lacks some. The sample holds hundreds of thousands of clones; 75% to 90% are singletons and the top ten take roughly 0.25%. The specimen sequenced was peripheral blood. The origin of the receptors is a woman under 30 with acute or convalescent COVID-19. The CDR3 runs from the conserved cysteine through the conserved F or W. A D gene is named only where the DNA matches it firmly. Part of the rows lack a size; the others show once, few, many or a class for expanded clones.

j_gene	d_gene	abundance	v_gene	CDR3aa	CDR3nt
TRBJ1-2	TRBD1	once	TRBV19	CASSLPTGTGSYGYTF	TGTGCCAGTAGTCTCCCTACCGGGACAGGGTCCTATGGCTACACCTTC
TRBJ1-2	TRBD1	NA	TRBV3-1/TRBV3-2	CASSQATGDGYTF	TGTGCCAGCAGCCAGGCGACAGGGGATGGCTACACCTTC
TRBJ1-2	NA	NA	TRBV6-6	CASSPFRLPQLVYGYTF	TGTGCCAGCAGTCCCTTTCGCCTACCCCAGCTAGTCTATGGCTACACCTTC
TRBJ2-5	TRBD2	NA	TRBV27	CASSLSGGLQETQYF	TGTGCCAGCAGTTTGAGCGGGGGCCTCCAAGAGACCCAGTACTTC
TRBJ2-7	TRBD2	NA	TRBV6-2/TRBV6-3	CASSYSRAGGYEQYF	TGTGCCAGCAGTTACTCACGGGCGGGGGGCTACGAGCAGTACTTC
TRBJ2-5	TRBD2	NA	TRBV7-3	CASSSGTSPQETQYF	TGTGCCAGCAGTAGCGGGACCTCCCCCCAAGAGACCCAGTACTTC
TRBJ2-7	NA	NA	TRBV30	CAWRGPARETSEQYF	TGTGCCTGGAGGGGCCCGGCCAGGGAAACGTCCGAGCAGTACTTC
TRBJ2-5	NA	NA	TRBV2	CASRTRQNQETQYF	TGTGCCAGCAGGACCAGACAGAATCAAGAGACCCAGTACTTC
TRBJ1-2	TRBD1	NA	TRBV11-2	CASSLWDSGANYGYTF	TGTGCCAGCAGCTTATGGGACAGCGGAGCTAACTATGGCTACACCTTC
TRBJ2-4	TRBD1	NA	TRBV18	CASSQGVIAKNIQYF	TGTGCCAGCTCGCAGGGGGTTATAGCCAAAAACATTCAGTACTTC
TRBJ2-7	NA	NA	TRBV15	CATSRGVSGFSYEQYF	TGTGCCACCAGCAGAGGGGTTTCCGGGTTCTCCTACGAGCAGTACTTC
TRBJ1-1	TRBD1	few	TRBV6-4	CASSDDGQGPAFF	TGTGCCAGCAGTGACGACGGACAGGGCCCAGCTTTCTTT
TRBJ2-3	TRBD1	NA	TRBV12-3/TRBV12-4	CASSLPNRGTQYF	TGTGCCAGCAGTTTACCAAACAGGGGGACGCAGTATTTT
TRBJ2-7	NA	NA	TRBV15	CATSRGQDAPRQYF	TGTGCCACCAGCAGAGGACAGGACGCTCCCAGGCAGTACTTC
TRBJ2-7	TRBD1	few	TRBV7-9	CASSPRTGYEQYF	TGTGCCAGCAGCCCCCGGACAGGGTACGAGCAGTACTTC
TRBJ1-1	TRBD1	NA	TRBV9	CASSAQIQGGMNTEAFF	TGTGCCAGCAGCGCCCAAATTCAGGGGGGAATGAACACTGAAGCTTTCTTT
TRBJ1-2	TRBD1	NA	TRBV5-5	CASTRDRANYGYTF	TGTGCCAGCACCCGGGACAGGGCTAACTATGGCTACACCTTC
TRBJ1-2	NA	NA	TRBV7-8	CASRRANRDGYTF	TGTGCCAGCAGACGTGCGAACAGGGATGGCTACACCTTC
TRBJ2-3	NA	NA	TRBV12-3/TRBV12-4	CASSLSWANTQYF	TGTGCCAGCAGTTTGTCGTGGGCGAATACGCAGTATTTT
TRBJ2-7	NA	NA	TRBV27	CASSFGDNYEQYF	TGTGCCAGCAGTTTCGGGGACAACTACGAGCAGTACTTC
TRBJ2-5	TRBD2	NA	TRBV11-2	CASSFGLAGEIRETQYF	TGTGCCAGCAGCTTTGGACTAGCGGGGGAAATTCGGGAGACCCAGTACTTC
TRBJ1-1	NA	NA	TRBV2	CASSDIPEWNTEAFF	TGTGCCAGCAGTGATATTCCCGAGTGGAACACTGAAGCTTTCTTT
TRBJ1-2	NA	NA	TRBV19	CASSKLANYGYTF	TGTGCCAGTAGTAAACTGGCTAACTATGGCTACACCTTC
TRBJ1-6	NA	NA	TRBV10-3	CATQAGAEYNSPLHF	TGTGCCACCCAAGCAGGGGCGGAATATAATTCACCCCTCCACTTT
TRBJ1-2	TRBD1	NA	TRBV19	CASSTQTGGNYGYTF	TGTGCCAGTAGTACCCAGACAGGGGGTAACTATGGCTACACCTTC
TRBJ1-1	TRBD1	NA	TRBV5-6	CASSSGTGFATEAFF	TGTGCCAGCAGCTCGGGGACAGGGTTCGCCACTGAAGCTTTCTTT
TRBJ2-7	NA	NA	TRBV5-4	CASSAGGYEQYF	TGTGCCAGCAGCGCCGGGGGTTACGAGCAGTACTTC
TRBJ2-7	TRBD2	NA	TRBV18	CASSPTSGVYEQYF	TGTGCCAGCTCACCAACTAGCGGGGTTTACGAGCAGTACTTC
TRBJ2-1	NA	NA	TRBV6-5	CASSRAPNEQFF	TGTGCCAGCAGTCGAGCGCCCAATGAGCAGTTCTTC
TRBJ2-3	TRBD2	few	TRBV7-9	CASYPSSGGATDTQYF	TGTGCCAGCTACCCTTCCAGCGGGGGGGCGACAGATACGCAGTATTTT
TRBJ1-2	TRBD1	NA	TRBV6-5	CASSSSRTGYGYTF	TGTGCCAGCAGTTCCTCTAGGACAGGGTATGGCTACACCTTC
TRBJ1-3	NA	NA	TRBV29-1	CSVEDRRVAGNTIYF	TGCAGCGTTGAAGATAGGAGGGTGGCCGGAAACACCATATATTTT
TRBJ2-3	NA	NA	TRBV19	CASSIDAGTDTQYF	TGTGCCAGTAGTATAGATGCGGGCACAGATACGCAGTATTTT
TRBJ1-1	TRBD1	NA	TRBV6-2/TRBV6-3	CASSSTGGWTEAFF	TGTGCCAGCAGTTCAACAGGGGGCTGGACTGAAGCTTTCTTT
TRBJ1-2	NA	few	TRBV24-1	CATSSAWGDFGYTF	TGTGCCACCAGTTCGGCTTGGGGGGATTTCGGCTACACCTTC
TRBJ2-6	NA	NA	TRBV4-2	CASSHPVGRGANVLTF	TGTGCCAGCAGCCACCCAGTGGGGAGGGGGGCCAACGTCCTGACTTTC
TRBJ1-1	TRBD1	NA	TRBV6-2/TRBV6-3	CASSIRQGTPSSAFF	TGTGCCAGCAGCATCAGACAGGGAACACCATCCTCAGCTTTCTTT
TRBJ1-2	NA	NA	TRBV19	CASSLQGLFGYTF	TGTGCCAGTAGTCTTCAGGGGCTTTTTGGCTACACCTTC
TRBJ1-4	NA	NA	TRBV27	CASSLRQGTEKLFF	TGTGCCAGCAGTTTACGGCAGGGGACCGAAAAACTGTTTTTT
TRBJ1-5	NA	NA	TRBV3-1/TRBV3-2	CASSQERGPNQPQHF	TGTGCCAGCAGCCAAGAGCGGGGGCCCAATCAGCCCCAGCATTTT
TRBJ1-1	TRBD1	NA	TRBV6-2/TRBV6-3	CASSYETGVDMTDTEAFF	TGTGCCAGCAGTTACGAGACAGGGGTGGATATGACGGACACTGAAGCTTTCTTT
TRBJ2-1	TRBD2	NA	TRBV7-3	CASSLEVAGNEQFF	TGTGCCAGCAGCCTAGAAGTAGCGGGCAATGAGCAGTTCTTC
TRBJ1-2	TRBD1	NA	TRBV18	CASSLAGGGYGYTF	TGTGCCAGCTCACTGGCAGGGGGCGGCTATGGCTACACCTTC
TRBJ1-1	NA	NA	TRBV7-9	CASSLVSTEAFF	TGTGCCAGCAGCTTAGTTAGCACTGAAGCTTTCTTT
TRBJ1-2	TRBD1	NA	TRBV5-4	CASSSGQGASGYTF	TGTGCCAGCAGCTCCGGACAGGGGGCTTCTGGCTACACCTTC
TRBJ1-2	NA	NA	TRBV6-5	CASSPGASYGYTF	TGTGCCAGCAGCCCAGGGGCAAGCTATGGCTACACCTTC
TRBJ1-2	NA	NA	TRBV6-2/TRBV6-3	CASSYGSGVYYGYTF	TGTGCCAGCAGTTACGGATCAGGGGTCTACTATGGCTACACCTTC
TRBJ2-7	NA	NA	TRBV28	CASSLQGYGGEQYF	TGTGCCAGCAGTTTACAGGGTTACGGGGGCGAGCAGTACTTC
TRBJ1-2	TRBD1	once	TRBV14	CASSQAGTAFYGYTF	TGTGCCAGCAGCCAAGCCGGGACAGCTTTCTATGGCTACACCTTC
TRBJ2-2	NA	NA	TRBV7-8	CASSLIVRDTGELFF	TGTGCCAGCAGCTTAATAGTTCGGGACACCGGGGAGCTGTTTTTT
TRBJ2-7	NA	NA	TRBV12-3/TRBV12-4	CASRPGSSTALIF	TGTGCCAGCAGACCAGGATCGAGTACAGCCCTCATCTTC